The T cell receptor beta chain described here comes from a study of glioma-infiltrating T cells. General study findings and limits: Gliomas, especially low-grade, showed above-expected tissue-blood divergence; non-neoplastic patients showed below. CDR3 overlap between tissue and blood was very small.

Points on this clonotype: Its matching antigen is unknown.

This CDR3 is built from 13 residues. V lost 9 bases and J lost 0, with 11 bases in between. The V gene's germline CDR1 is ENHRY and CDR2 SYGVKD. Using RNA template, CDR3s of TCR alpha and beta were amplified with iRepertoire arm-PCR. For one-step reverse transcription and amplification, about 90-400 ng of tissue mRNA or PBMC total RNA was used. One entry per CDR3 protein, called by TCRdb with MiXCR from the multiplex PCR reads. This sample has around 150,000 distinct CDR3 sequences, with approximately 40% found just once. V and J are TRBV10-3 and TRBJ1-1; D is possibly TRBD1 (5 bases). What was sequenced was glioma tissue, nonneoplastic brain tissue, or PBMCs (not recorded which). The receptor comes from a human donor with low-grade glioma or glioblastoma, undergoing nonglioma brain surgery, or in good health (not recorded which). CDR3 loop: CAIGQGLNTEAFF. Written as DNA, the CDR3 is TGTGCCATAGGGCAGGGATTGAACACTGAAGCTTTCTTT.